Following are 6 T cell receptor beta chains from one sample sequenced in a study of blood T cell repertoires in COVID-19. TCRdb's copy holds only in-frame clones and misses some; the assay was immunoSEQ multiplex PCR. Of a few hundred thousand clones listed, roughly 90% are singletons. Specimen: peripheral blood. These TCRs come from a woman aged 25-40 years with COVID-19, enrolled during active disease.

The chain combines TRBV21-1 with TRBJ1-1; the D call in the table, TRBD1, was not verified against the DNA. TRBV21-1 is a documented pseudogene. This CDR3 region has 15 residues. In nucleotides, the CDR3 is TGTGCCAGCAGCCGCCAGCACAGGGGGTGTACTGAAGCTTTCTTT. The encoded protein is CASSRQHRGCTEAFF.

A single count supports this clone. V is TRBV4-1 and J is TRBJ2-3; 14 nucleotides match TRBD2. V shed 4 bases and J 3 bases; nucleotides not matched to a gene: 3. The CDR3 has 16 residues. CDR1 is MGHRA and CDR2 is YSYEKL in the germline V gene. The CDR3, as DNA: TGCGCCAGCAGCCGAGGGACTAGCGGGAGAACAGATACGCAGTATTTT. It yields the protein CASSRGTSGRTDTQYF.

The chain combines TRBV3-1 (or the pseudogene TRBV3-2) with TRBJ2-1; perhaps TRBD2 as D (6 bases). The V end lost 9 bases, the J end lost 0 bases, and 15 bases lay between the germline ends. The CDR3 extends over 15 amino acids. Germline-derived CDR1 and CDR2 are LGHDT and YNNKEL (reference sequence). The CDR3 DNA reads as TGTGCCAGTGCCCCGGACGGGAGCTCCTACAATGAGCAGTTCTTC. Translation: CASAPDGSSYNEQFF.

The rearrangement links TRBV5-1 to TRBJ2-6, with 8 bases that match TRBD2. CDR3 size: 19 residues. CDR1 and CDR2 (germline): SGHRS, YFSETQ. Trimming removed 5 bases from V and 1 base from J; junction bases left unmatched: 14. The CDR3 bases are TGCGCCAGCAGTGGGGCGATTAGCGGGACACCTTCTGGGGCCAACGTCCTGACTTTC. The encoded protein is CASSGAISGTPSGANVLTF.

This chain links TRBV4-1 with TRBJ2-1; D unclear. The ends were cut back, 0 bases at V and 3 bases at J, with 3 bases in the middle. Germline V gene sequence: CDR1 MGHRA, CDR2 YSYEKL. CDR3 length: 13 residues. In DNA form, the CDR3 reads TGCGCCAGCAGCCAAGACGGCTACAATGAGCAGTTCTTC. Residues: CASSQDGYNEQFF.

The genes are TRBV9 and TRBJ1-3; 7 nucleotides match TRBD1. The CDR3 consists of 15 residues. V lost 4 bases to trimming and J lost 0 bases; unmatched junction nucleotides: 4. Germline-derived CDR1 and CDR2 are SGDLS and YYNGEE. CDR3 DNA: TGTGCCAGCAGCTCAGACAGGGTCTCTGGAAACACCATATATTTT. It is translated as CASSSDRVSGNTIYF.